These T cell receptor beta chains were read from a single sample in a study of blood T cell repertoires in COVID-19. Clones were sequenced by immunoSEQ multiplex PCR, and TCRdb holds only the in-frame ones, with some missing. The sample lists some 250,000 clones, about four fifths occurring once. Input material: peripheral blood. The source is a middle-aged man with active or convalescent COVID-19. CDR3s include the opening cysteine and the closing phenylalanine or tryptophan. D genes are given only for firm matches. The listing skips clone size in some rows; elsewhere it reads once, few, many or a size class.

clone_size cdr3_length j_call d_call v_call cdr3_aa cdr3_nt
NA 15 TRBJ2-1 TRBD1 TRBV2 CASTLGQGPYNEQFF TGTGCCAGCACCCTGGGACAGGGACCGTACAATGAGCAGTTCTTC
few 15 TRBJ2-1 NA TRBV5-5 CASSYRWTTYNEQFF TGTGCCAGCAGCTATCGGTGGACTACATACAATGAGCAGTTCTTC
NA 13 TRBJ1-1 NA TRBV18 CASSQDRNTEAFF TGTGCCAGCTCACAGGACAGAAACACTGAAGCTTTCTTT
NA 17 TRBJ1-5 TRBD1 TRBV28 CASSPPTSGGSNQPQHF TGTGCCAGCAGTCCACCCACCTCAGGGGGGAGCAATCAGCCCCAGCATTTT
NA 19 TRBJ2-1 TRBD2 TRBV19 CASSIGPLAGGQLGREQFF TGTGCCAGTAGTATAGGACCCCTAGCGGGGGGGCAGTTGGGTCGTGAGCAGTTCTTC
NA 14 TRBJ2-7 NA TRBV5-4 CASGPGRESYEQYF TGTGCCAGCGGCCCGGGACGGGAGTCCTACGAGCAGTACTTC
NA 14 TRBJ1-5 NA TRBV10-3 CAISEGRGISPQHF TGTGCCATCAGTGAGGGCAGGGGCATATCGCCCCAGCATTTT
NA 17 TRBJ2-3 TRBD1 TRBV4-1 CASTQVSWDRGTDTQYF TGCGCCAGCACCCAAGTGTCATGGGACAGGGGCACAGATACGCAGTATTTT
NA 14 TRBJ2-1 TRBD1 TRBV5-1 CASSYRDRGHEQFF TGCGCCAGCAGCTACCGGGACAGGGGCCATGAGCAGTTCTTC
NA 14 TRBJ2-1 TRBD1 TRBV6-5 CASNPGQFYNEQFF TGTGCCAGCAACCCGGGACAGTTCTACAATGAGCAGTTCTTC
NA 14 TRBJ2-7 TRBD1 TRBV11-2 CASSLGTGIYEQYF TGTGCCAGCAGCTTAGGGACAGGGATCTACGAGCAGTACTTC
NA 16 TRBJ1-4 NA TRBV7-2 CASSPGRGNNYEKLFF TGTGCCAGCAGCCCAGGCCGGGGAAATAATTATGAAAAACTGTTTTTT
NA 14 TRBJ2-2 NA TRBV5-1 CASRDNLNTGELFF TGCGCCAGCAGAGACAATCTTAACACCGGGGAGCTGTTTTTT
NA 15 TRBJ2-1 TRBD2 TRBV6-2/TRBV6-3 CASSYGTSRVHEQFF TGTGCCAGCAGTTACGGGACTAGCAGGGTCCATGAGCAGTTCTTC
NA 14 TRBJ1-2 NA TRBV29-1 CSALRDTTRDGYTF TGCAGCGCGCTCCGGGACACCACTAGGGATGGCTACACCTTC
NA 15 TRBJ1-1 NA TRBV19 CASSIRGAGNTEAFF TGTGCCAGTAGTATACGGGGGGCCGGGAACACTGAAGCTTTCTTT
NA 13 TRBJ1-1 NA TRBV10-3 CAISDGGGTEAFF TGTGCCATCAGTGACGGGGGGGGCACTGAAGCTTTCTTT
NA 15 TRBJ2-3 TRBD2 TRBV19 CASSMVVAGPDTQYF TGTGCCAGTAGTATGGTGGTAGCGGGCCCAGATACGCAGTATTTT
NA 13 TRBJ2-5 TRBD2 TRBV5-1 CASSPSGKETQYF TGCGCCAGCAGTCCTAGCGGGAAAGAGACCCAGTACTTC
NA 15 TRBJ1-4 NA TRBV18 CASSLTTAGAEKLFF TGTGCCAGCTCACTAACGACAGCGGGGGCGGAAAAACTGTTTTTT
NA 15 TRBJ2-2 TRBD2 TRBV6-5 CASSPAGGYTGELFF TGTGCCAGCAGTCCAGCGGGAGGTTACACCGGGGAGCTGTTTTTT
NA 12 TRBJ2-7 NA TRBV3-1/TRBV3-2 CASSQVSREQYF TGTGCCAGCAGCCAAGTCTCCAGGGAGCAGTACTTC
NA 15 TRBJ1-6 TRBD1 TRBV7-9 CASSTTGFANSPLHF TGTGCCAGCAGCACGACAGGGTTCGCTAATTCACCCCTCCACTTT
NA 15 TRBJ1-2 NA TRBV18 CASSPEQVSYVGYTF TGTGCCAGCTCACCTGAACAGGTGAGCTATGTTGGCTACACCTTC
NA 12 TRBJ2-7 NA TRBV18 CASSPGMSEQYF TGTGCCAGCTCACCCGGGATGAGCGAGCAGTACTTC